These T cell receptor beta chains were read from a single sample in a study of CD8+ T cells in alopecia areata. The repertoire was sequenced with immunoSEQ multiplex PCR; TCRdb's copy has only in-frame clones and lacks some. The sample yields more than 130,000 clones, 82% seen once. Source: CD8+ T cells sorted from blood, taken at week 4, from a patient treated with tofacitinib. All receptors come from a human donor with alopecia areata. Both conserved end residues are part of each CDR3. The D gene is left open where the match is weak. Size is stated for part of the rows, as once, few or many counts, or as a class when the clone is expanded.

clone_size,d_call,j_call,v_call,cdr3_nt,cdr3_aa
NA,NA,TRBJ2-7,TRBV27,TGTGCCAGCAGTTTCGACAGCTCCTACGAGCAGTACTTC,CASSFDSSYEQYF
NA,NA,TRBJ2-7,TRBV9,TGTGCCAGCAGCGTGGAGGGAGTCGGGTACTACGAGCAGTACTTC,CASSVEGVGYYEQYF
few,TRBD1,TRBJ1-6,TRBV6-5,TGTGCCAGCACCCACGGAGGGGGCCACTCACCCCTCCACTTT,CASTHGGGHSPLHF
NA,TRBD1,TRBJ1-1,TRBV5-1,TGCGCCAGCAGCATAGAACAGGGGTACACTGAAGCTTTCTTT,CASSIEQGYTEAFF
NA,TRBD2,TRBJ2-2,TRBV29-1,TGCAGCGTTGGCGGGGGGAACACCGGGGAGCTGTTTTTT,CSVGGGNTGELFF
NA,NA,TRBJ2-5,TRBV29-1,TGCAGCGTTGAAGATCTTTGGGGCGGCCAAGAGACCCAGTACTTC,CSVEDLWGGQETQYF
NA,NA,TRBJ1-1,TRBV4-3,TGCGCCAGCAGCCAAGATACATTGGACATCATGAACACTGAAGCTTTCTTT,CASSQDTLDIMNTEAFF
NA,NA,TRBJ1-1,TRBV15,TGTGCCACCCGTTGGAATACTGAAGCTTTCTTT,CATRWNTEAFF
NA,NA,TRBJ1-1,TRBV7-9,TGTGCCAGCCGCCGGTGGAACACTGAAGCTTTCTTT,CASRRWNTEAFF
NA,NA,TRBJ2-1,TRBV2,TGTGCCAGCAGTGGTGGGGGTCTGGCCAACAATGAGCAGTTCTTC,CASSGGGLANNEQFF
NA,TRBD2,TRBJ2-1,TRBV15,TGTGCCACCAGCCTGGGGACTAGCGGGGGGTGGAATGAGCAGTTCTTC,CATSLGTSGGWNEQFF
NA,NA,TRBJ2-5,TRBV7-2,TGTGCCAGCAGACCTGCCGGCAGGCAGGGCCAAGAGACCCAGTACTTC,CASRPAGRQGQETQYF
NA,NA,TRBJ2-1,TRBV9,TGTGCCAGCAGCGTAGGAAGTCTGCCTCATGAGCAGTTCTTC,CASSVGSLPHEQFF
few,TRBD1,TRBJ2-1,TRBV29-1,TGCAGCGTTGAGGAGCAGGGGGTGAAGTTCTTC,CSVEEQGVKFF
NA,NA,TRBJ2-7,TRBV9,TGTGCCAGCAGCGCTACAGGGACCTCGGACGAGCAGTACTTC,CASSATGTSDEQYF
NA,TRBD2,TRBJ2-5,TRBV13,TGTGCCAGCAGCATCCGACTAGCGGGGGCCCTCCGGGAGACCCAGTACTTC,CASSIRLAGALRETQYF
NA,TRBD1,TRBJ2-5,TRBV30,TGTGCCTGGAGCGGACAGGCCCACCAAGAGACCCAGTACTTC,CAWSGQAHQETQYF
NA,NA,TRBJ2-5,TRBV13,TGTGCCAGCAGCTTAGGTGGGGGGAACCAAGAGACCCAGTACTTC,CASSLGGGNQETQYF
NA,TRBD1,TRBJ2-7,TRBV19,TGTGCCAGTAGCCTCGGACAGGGTGTTATCTACGAGCAGTACTTC,CASSLGQGVIYEQYF
NA,NA,TRBJ2-7,TRBV10-3,TGTGCCATCAGTGGCGGGGCGGGTATCTCCTACGAGCAGTACTTC,CAISGGAGISYEQYF
NA,NA,TRBJ1-4,TRBV4-1,TGCGCCAGCAGCCAAGAGTCTGCAACTAATGAAAAACTGTTTTTT,CASSQESATNEKLFF
NA,TRBD2,TRBJ2-3,TRBV13,TGTGCCAGCAGCAGGACCCCGGGACTAGCGGGGCGGGGAGGCACAGATACGCAGTATTTT,CASSRTPGLAGRGGTDTQYF
NA,TRBD1,TRBJ2-2,TRBV7-6,TGTGCCAGCAGCCCTACGAGACAGGGGAACACCGGGGAGCTGTTTTTT,CASSPTRQGNTGELFF
few,TRBD1,TRBJ2-1,TRBV7-6,TGTGCCAGCAGCTCAGGACAGGGGGTCAACAATGAGCAGTTCTTC,CASSSGQGVNNEQFF
NA,TRBD1,TRBJ1-4,TRBV7-9,TGTGCCAGCAGCCCGGACAGGGGAAATGAAAAACTGTTTTTT,CASSPDRGNEKLFF
few,TRBD2,TRBJ2-5,TRBV5-1,TGCGCCAGCAGCTGGGACTTAGCGGGGGATGAGACCCAGTACTTC,CASSWDLAGDETQYF
NA,NA,TRBJ2-1,TRBV6-5,TGTGCCAGCAGCATCGACAGGAATGAGCAGTTCTTC,CASSIDRNEQFF
NA,NA,TRBJ2-1,TRBV2,TGTGCCAGCGGGGCTTGGGGTTACAATGAGCAGTTCTTC,CASGAWGYNEQFF
NA,NA,TRBJ2-3,TRBV9,TGTGCCAGCAGCGTAGACGCGTCGGTAGATACGCAGTATTTT,CASSVDASVDTQYF
NA,TRBD1,TRBJ2-5,TRBV6-5,TGTGCCAGCAGTCGACAGGGAGCCCTCCAAGAGACCCAGTACTTC,CASSRQGALQETQYF
once,NA,TRBJ2-7,TRBV4-1,TGCGCCAGCAGCCAAGGGGTCACAGGATTGTCCTACGAGCAGTACTTC,CASSQGVTGLSYEQYF
NA,NA,TRBJ2-7,TRBV4-1,TGCGCCAGCAGCCAAGATGGGCCCAAGCAGTACTTC,CASSQDGPKQYF
once,NA,TRBJ2-2,TRBV30,TGTGCCTGGAGTGTCATTGGGGTGACCGGGGAGCTGTTTTTT,CAWSVIGVTGELFF
NA,NA,TRBJ2-7,TRBV2,TGTGCCACCCTGGAAACCGTATCATCTACCTACGAGCAGTACTTC,CATLETVSSTYEQYF
once,NA,TRBJ2-5,TRBV15,TGTGCCACCAGCAGAGATACCCTACTAGGGCGGGTGGAGACCCAGTACTTC,CATSRDTLLGRVETQYF
once,TRBD2,TRBJ2-5,TRBV6-5,TGTGCCAGCAGTTACGCTAGCGGGGGGGCTAAGGAGACCCAGTACTTC,CASSYASGGAKETQYF
once,NA,TRBJ2-1,TRBV27,TGTGCCAGCAGTTCTCTAGTGGGAAGCTCCTACAATGAGCAGTTCTTC,CASSSLVGSSYNEQFF
NA,NA,TRBJ2-3,TRBV4-1,TGCGCCAGCAGCCTCCAAGCATCATCTAGCACAGATACGCAGTATTTT,CASSLQASSSTDTQYF